Below, 13 T cell receptor beta chains from the same sample are listed, as sequenced in a study of blood T cell repertoires in COVID-19. Sequencing was performed with immunoSEQ multiplex PCR; in TCRdb, only in-frame clones are kept and a portion is missing. The sample holds approximately 250,000 clones, 80% to 95% seen once. The sequenced material came from PBMCs or T cells enriched from blood (not recorded which). The receptor source for this set is a middle-aged man who had been exposed to COVID-19.

CDR3 coding DNA: TGTGCCAGCTCAAGGGACAGGGGGACTGAAGCTTTCTTT. The encoded protein is CASSRDRGTEAFF. This rearrangement joins TRBV18 to TRBJ1-1; 11 positions match TRBD1. CDR3 size: 13 residues. The germline V gene encodes CDR1 KGHSH and CDR2 LQKENI. Trimming cost V 5 bases and J 5 bases; bases outside gene matches: 1.

The genes are TRBV7-2 and TRBJ2-7, with 10 bases aligning to TRBD2. Germline loops: CDR1 SGHTA, CDR2 FQGNSA. This CDR3 region has 15 residues. V was clipped by 6 bases and J by 2 bases; unmatched bases: 7. The CDR3 DNA follows: TGTGCCAGCAGGCCCAGTAGCGGGGGGACCTACGAGCAGTACTTC. Translated: CASRPSSGGTYEQYF. Combining the CDR3 with reference TRBV7-2 and TRBJ2-7 gives the whole variable domain GAGVSQSPSNKVTEKGKDVELRCDPISGHTALYWYRQSLGQGLEFLIYFQGNSAPDKSGLPSDRFSAERTGGSVSTLTIQRTQQEDSAVYLCASRPSSGGTYEQYFGPGTRLTVT.

This chain links TRBV21-1 with TRBJ2-3; the listed D gene, TRBD2, was not tested against the DNA. TRBV21-1 is a listed pseudogene. CDR3 size: 16 residues. This CDR3 is CASSKEERKNTDTQYF. The CDR3 DNA sequence: TGTGCCAGCAGCAAAGAAGAGCGGAAGAACACAGATACGCAGTATTTT.

The rearrangement links TRBV5-1 to TRBJ1-5, with 10 positions matching TRBD1. Germline CDR1 and CDR2: SGHRS and YFSETQ. J gave up 7 bases and V 3 bases, and 4 bases lay outside the gene matches. This CDR3 is built from 14 residues. This CDR3 is CASSWTGGGQPQHF. DNA for the CDR3: TGCGCCAGCAGCTGGACAGGGGGAGGGCAGCCCCAGCATTTT.

The chain recombines TRBV2 with TRBJ1-5; 10 bases match TRBD1. CDR1 and CDR2 (germline): SNHLY, FYNNEI. J gave up 6 bases and V 6 bases, and 8 bases lay outside the gene matches. This CDR3 is 15 amino acids long. The CDR3 region has the DNA TGTGCCAGCAGCGCTGACAGGGGGCAGGGTCAGCCCCAGCATTTT. Protein sequence: CASSADRGQGQPQHF. The full variable domain, completed using reference TRBV2 and TRBJ1-5, is EPEVTQTPSHQVTQMGQEVILRCVPISNHLYFYWYRQILGQKVEFLVSFYNNEISEKSEIFDDQFSVERPDGSNFTLKIRSTKLEDSAMYFCASSADRGQGQPQHFGDGTRLSIL.

The V and J genes are TRBV28 and TRBJ1-3; D gene uncertain. The ends were cut back, 6 bases at V and 0 bases at J, with 12 bases in the middle. There are 15 residues in the CDR3. Per germline, CDR1 MDHEN and CDR2 SYDVKM. CDR3 bases: TGTGCCAGCAGGGGCGGGGTCGGCTCTGGAAACACCATATATTTT. This codes for CASRGGVGSGNTIYF.

V usage is TRBV28 and J usage is TRBJ1-4, with D tentatively TRBD1 (5 bases). Germline-derived CDR1 and CDR2 are MDHEN and SYDVKM. Trimming stripped 6 bases from V and 0 bases from J, with 8 bases between. This CDR3 is built from 14 residues. CDR3 in DNA: TGTGCCAGCAGGGAGACAGCAACTAATGAAAAACTGTTTTTT. This gives the protein CASRETATNEKLFF.

The chain has TRBV11-3 and TRBJ2-1; D not certain. Germline V CDR1 and CDR2: SGHNT, YENEEA. V was cut by 0 bases and J by 5 bases, with 11 bases left in between. The CDR3 loop spans 15 amino acids. CDR3 protein: CASSLDEARDNEQFF. The CDR3 DNA reads as TGTGCCAGCAGCTTAGATGAGGCCCGGGACAATGAGCAGTTCTTC.

In this sample, this clone turned up once. This chain uses TRBV30 with TRBJ2-3; D may be TRBD1 (6 bases). Germline values: CDR1 GTSNPN, CDR2 SVGIG (reference sequence). The V gene lost 8 bases and the J gene lost 1 base, with 10 bases spanning the gap. The CDR3 is made up of 12 amino acids. CDR3 coding DNA: TGTGCCCGATCAGGGGGCACAGATACGCAGTATTTT. This sequence encodes CARSGGTDTQYF.

The J gene is TRBJ2-7, the V gene TRBV30, with a possible D match to TRBD2 (6 bases). This CDR3 contains 12 residues. In germline, CDR1 is GTSNPN, CDR2 SVGIG (reference sequence). V was trimmed by 3 bases and J by 3 bases, leaving 9 bases between them. This CDR3 is CAWRQGGYEQYF. In DNA form, the CDR3 reads TGTGCCTGGAGGCAGGGAGGCTACGAGCAGTACTTC.

The genes are TRBV20-1 and TRBJ1-1; the D is unclear. Germline V gene data show CDR1 as DFQATT and CDR2 as SNEGSKA (reference sequence). CDR3 size: 16 residues. V was shortened by 3 bases and J by 0 bases, with 17 bases between the two germline ends. CDR3 amino acids: CSASWWGVIMNTEAFF. For the CDR3, the DNA is TGCAGTGCTAGTTGGTGGGGAGTAATTATGAACACTGAAGCTTTCTTT.

The chain employs TRBV4-1 and TRBJ1-2, with TRBD1 matching 9 bases. Germline V CDR1 and CDR2: MGHRA, YSYEKL. V lost 5 bases and J lost 2; bases outside the gene matches: 3. CDR3 size: 14 residues. Here the CDR3 reads CASSDGTGNYGYTF. The CDR3 DNA reads TGCGCCAGCAGCGATGGGACAGGGAACTATGGCTACACCTTC.

CDR3 in amino acids: CASRTPGQVNTEAFF. CDR3 nucleotide sequence: TGTGCCAGCAGGACACCGGGACAGGTAAACACTGAAGCTTTCTTT. J is TRBJ1-1 and V is TRBV28, with 8 bases matching TRBD1. The V segment lost 6 bases and the J segment 2 bases; nucleotides outside the gene matches: 8. The CDR3 has 15 amino acids. Germline values: CDR1 MDHEN, CDR2 SYDVKM.